This TCR beta chain is drawn from a study of human T cells and chemical hapten exposure. Study in general: Throughout the approximately 26-week study, diphenylcyclopropenone was applied weekly to the patients' scalps.

MiXCR was run by TCRdb on the RACE reads, yielding one entry per CDR3 protein. The table has over 300,000 distinct CDR3 sequences, 4.5% to 5.5% seen once. Described time point: pre-sensitization, week 0. Described treatment: therapeutic diphenylcyclopropenone sensitization with weekly scalp DPC. Whole blood, unfractionated, served as the material for total RNA extraction. CDR1 is SGHTA and CDR2 is FQGNSA in the germline V gene. V was shortened by 4 bases and J by 0 bases, with 14 bases between the two germline ends. This CDR3 spans 16 amino acids. This clonotype was counted between two and nine times. This sample comprised whole blood, obtained in connection with sensitization to the hapten diphenylcyclopropenone (DPC). The TCR was taken from a woman aged 45-60 years with alopecia areata. Some clones in this sample may be carry-over from other donors' samples. The chain carries TRBV7-2 and TRBJ2-3; maybe TRBD2 (5 bases). CDR3: CASSSNAGVSTDTQYF. CDR3 nucleotide sequence: TGTGCCAGCAGCTCAAATGCCGGGGTCAGCACAGATACGCAGTATTTT.